The rows below give T cell receptor beta chains drawn from one sample of a study of cytomegalovirus exposure and HLA in healthy donors. The protocol was immunoSEQ multiplex PCR, while the TCRdb copy is restricted to in-frame clones and leaves out a portion. The sample contains roughly 120,000 clones, over 65% of which appear only once. Sequencing was carried out using PBMCs. These receptors came from a man younger than 45 in good health and CMV-seropositive. Both conserved end residues are part of each CDR3. The order of the fields is V gene, J gene, D gene, clone size, CDR3 protein, CDR3 DNA. The D gene is left open where the match is weak. Only part of the rows carry a size: once, few, many, or a class if the clone is expanded.

v_gene: TRBV28; j_gene: TRBJ2-1; d_gene: TRBD1; abundance: few; CDR3aa: CASSRPGTGINEQFF; CDR3nt: TGTGCCAGCAGCCGGCCCGGGACAGGGATCAATGAGCAGTTCTTC
v_gene: TRBV30; j_gene: TRBJ2-3; d_gene: NA; abundance: NA; CDR3aa: CAWNLGTSTDTQYF; CDR3nt: TGTGCCTGGAATTTGGGCACTAGCACAGATACGCAGTATTTT
v_gene: TRBV11-3; j_gene: TRBJ2-1; d_gene: TRBD2; abundance: few; CDR3aa: CASSLGLAGGPLYNEQFF; CDR3nt: TGTGCCAGCAGCTTAGGGCTAGCGGGGGGCCCGCTGTACAATGAGCAGTTCTTC
v_gene: TRBV5-8; j_gene: TRBJ2-7; d_gene: TRBD1; abundance: NA; CDR3aa: CASSWGTGTIYEQYF; CDR3nt: TGTGCCAGCAGCTGGGGGACAGGGACTATCTACGAGCAGTACTTC
v_gene: TRBV7-9; j_gene: TRBJ2-7; d_gene: TRBD2; abundance: NA; CDR3aa: CASSLLAGVYEQYF; CDR3nt: TGTGCCAGCAGCTTACTAGCGGGGGTTTACGAGCAGTACTTC
v_gene: TRBV28; j_gene: TRBJ1-3; d_gene: NA; abundance: NA; CDR3aa: CASSLGGVLSGNTIYF; CDR3nt: TGTGCCAGCAGTTTAGGGGGGGTTCTCTCTGGAAACACCATATATTTT
v_gene: TRBV30; j_gene: TRBJ2-3; d_gene: NA; abundance: NA; CDR3aa: CAWDGREDTQYF; CDR3nt: TGTGCCTGGGACGGCAGGGAAGATACGCAGTATTTT
v_gene: TRBV2; j_gene: TRBJ1-3; d_gene: NA; abundance: NA; CDR3aa: CASRPYGTPGNTIYF; CDR3nt: TGTGCCAGCAGGCCCTACGGGACTCCTGGAAACACCATATATTTT
v_gene: TRBV7-3; j_gene: TRBJ2-1; d_gene: NA; abundance: NA; CDR3aa: CASSPDSNEQFF; CDR3nt: TGTGCCAGCAGCCCGGACAGCAATGAGCAGTTCTTC
v_gene: TRBV27; j_gene: TRBJ1-3; d_gene: NA; abundance: NA; CDR3aa: CASSLSGSRGGNTIYF; CDR3nt: TGTGCCAGCAGTTTATCAGGGAGCAGAGGAGGAAACACCATATATTTT